This T cell receptor beta chain is drawn from a study of OX40 agonist ivuxolimab in advanced cancers. Across the study: At 0.01 to 10 mg/kg, ivuxolimab was administered intravenously to patients every 2 weeks.

General study points: Clonal expansion from baseline to week 6 occurred in both CD4+ and CD8+ T cells.

The CDR3 is made up of 14 amino acids. Points on this clone: Its specificity is not known.

Repertoires were generated with immunoSEQ multiplex PCR, while TCRdb's copy carries only in-frame clones and drops some. The table lists 100,000 to 120,000 clones, 75% to 95% of them singletons, with 0.66% in the top ten. The origin of this receptor is an adult with an advanced solid tumor such as melanoma, head and neck, liver or kidney cancer. The chain employs TRBV21-1 and TRBJ2-5; TRBD1, the table's D call, lacks a check against the DNA. TRBV21-1 is labeled a pseudogene. Sequenced material: CD4+ or CD8+ T cells sorted from blood, taken in a trial of the OX40 agonist ivuxolimab. The CDR3 DNA follows: TGTGCCAGCAGCAACGGAGGGGGCGAAGAGACCCAGTACTTC. Its protein product is CASSNGGGEETQYF.